Following are 16 T cell receptor beta chains from one sample sequenced in a study of T cell responses to AZD1222 COVID-19 vaccine. Measured with immunoSEQ multiplex PCR; TCRdb has only the in-frame clones, and not every one. The table records about 120,000 clones, about 85% of them present only once. Source: peripheral blood, taken on day 0 of AZD1222 vaccination. Source of these receptors: an adult in good health.

V gene TRBV6-5 combines with J gene TRBJ1-2; TRBD1 matches 7 bases. The CDR3 covers 13 residues. Trimming cost V 6 bases and J 2 bases; bases outside gene matches: 3. Germline CDR1 is MNHEY and CDR2 is SVGAGI. The CDR3, as DNA: TGTGCCAGCAGGACGGACAGGAACTATGGCTACACCTTC. Translated, it gives CASRTDRNYGYTF.

V and J are TRBV9 and TRBJ2-7, with 10 bases identical to TRBD1. There are 15 residues in the CDR3. Germline V gene sequence: CDR1 SGDLS, CDR2 YYNGEE. The trim removed 0 bases at V and 2 bases at J, leaving 2 bases unmatched. The CDR3 spells CASSVGTGGAYEQYF. The CDR3 coding sequence is TGTGCCAGCAGCGTAGGGACAGGGGGTGCCTACGAGCAGTACTTC.

The chain joins TRBV24-1 to TRBJ2-5, with D possibly matching TRBD1 (6 bases). The CDR3 covers 15 residues. Deletions cut 4 bases from V and 0 bases from J, with 11 bases between. From germline, CDR1 is KGHDR and CDR2 SFDVKD. In nucleotides, the CDR3 is TGTGCCACCAGTGACCGAGGACAGTACCAAGAGACCCAGTACTTC. Translation: CATSDRGQYQETQYF.

This clone was detected only once. This chain joins TRBV5-4 and TRBJ2-1; maybe TRBD1 (5 bases). Germline V gene lookup returns CDR1 SGHNT and CDR2 YYREEE (reference sequence). Trimming removed 1 base from V and 4 bases from J, with 6 bases in between. The CDR3 runs to 13 residues. The DNA for the CDR3 is TGTGCCAGCAGCTTGACAGGTTACAATGAGCAGTTCTTC. Translated: CASSLTGYNEQFF.

The chain links TRBV18 to TRBJ2-7, with D tentatively TRBD1 (6 bases). CDR3 size: 17 residues. Deletions cut 0 bases from V and 5 bases from J, with 20 bases between. Germline CDR1 and CDR2: KGHSH and LQKENI. The CDR3 DNA sequence: TGTGCCAGCTCACCACCGAAGGGTACAGGGTCGAGGAACGAGCAGTACTTC. This encodes CASSPPKGTGSRNEQYF.

This clone was seen just once. The chain joins TRBV2 to TRBJ2-7; TRBD2 is a possible D gene (5 bases). The germline CDR1 and CDR2 sequences are SNHLY and FYNNEI. V dropped 4 bases and J dropped 4 bases, with 8 bases sitting between them. This CDR3 region has 12 residues. The CDR3 coding sequence is TGTGCCAGCAGTGGGGGAGCGTACGAGCAGTACTTC. Translating it yields CASSGGAYEQYF.

This chain links TRBV7-2 with TRBJ2-2; D may be TRBD2 (5 bases). The CDR3 has 13 residues. The germline gives CDR1 SGHTA, CDR2 FQGNSA. The V end was cut by 5 bases, the J end by 6 bases, with 10 bases between. This CDR3 is CASSPRRSGELFF. In DNA, the CDR3 is TGTGCCAGCAGCCCTCGGAGGTCCGGGGAGCTGTTTTTT.

This chain uses TRBV30 with TRBJ1-5, with a weak D call TRBD1 (6 bases). CDR1 is GTSNPN, CDR2 SVGIG, per germline (reference sequence). The CDR3 is 14 amino acids. The V end was cut by 2 bases, the J end by 2 bases, with 10 bases between. The CDR3 nucleotides are TGTGCCTGGAGTCTGGCAGGGGGCAATCAGCCCCAGCATTTT. Its protein product is CAWSLAGGNQPQHF.

The chain links TRBV21-1 to TRBJ1-2. TRBV21-1 is marked as a pseudogene. The CDR3 spans 11 residues. The CDR3 is CASGRVHGYTF. The DNA for the CDR3 is TGTGCCAGCGGCAGGGTCCATGGCTACACCTTC.

This sequence joins TRBV2 and TRBJ1-2, with a possible D match to TRBD1 (6 bases). V was trimmed by 1 base and J by 4 bases, leaving 10 bases between them. Germline V lookup: CDR1 SNHLY, CDR2 FYNNEI. The CDR3 covers 14 residues. Here the CDR3 DNA reads TGTGCCAGCAGTGAAGACAGGGTTACCTATGGCTACACCTTC. Encoded protein: CASSEDRVTYGYTF.

The CDR3 region has the DNA TGTGCCAGCCGAAGCCGGGACAGCTCCCCCTTCGACTATGGCTACACCTTC. This translates into CASRSRDSSPFDYGYTF. The rearrangement joins TRBV28 to TRBJ1-2; 7 nucleotides align to TRBD1. The germline gives CDR1 MDHEN, CDR2 SYDVKM. V shed 8 bases and J 3 bases; nucleotides not matched to a gene: 18. This CDR3 spans 17 amino acids.

This clone was counted once. The genes are TRBV5-4 and TRBJ2-5; D is unclear. The CDR3 spans 13 residues. Germline CDR1 is SGHNT and CDR2 is YYREEE (reference sequence). Trimming shortened V by 2 bases and J by 4 bases, and 9 bases separated the two germline ends. The CDR3 DNA follows: TGTGCCAGCAGCTTAGCCCAGCGAGAGACCCAGTACTTC. It encodes CASSLAQRETQYF.

The chain recombines TRBV19 with TRBJ2-1, with D perhaps matching TRBD2 (6 bases). The CDR3 extends over 15 amino acids. Per germline, CDR1 LNHDA and CDR2 SQIVND (reference sequence). Trimming removed 3 bases at V and 2 bases at J, with 11 bases between. As DNA, the CDR3 is TGTGCCAGTAGTATCGGAGGGATGACCTACAATGAGCAGTTCTTC. Its translation: CASSIGGMTYNEQFF.

CDR3: CASSIGGGGETQYF. Written as DNA, the CDR3 is TGTGCCAGCAGCATAGGGGGGGGCGGAGAGACCCAGTACTTC. The chain is built from TRBV9 and TRBJ2-5; perhaps TRBD2 as D (7 bases). CDR1 is SGDLS and CDR2 is YYNGEE in the germline V gene. The CDR3 consists of 14 residues. Trimming took 4 bases from V and 4 from J, leaving 14 bases between them.

This sequence joins TRBV2 and TRBJ1-6; D unresolved. This CDR3 region has 10 residues. In germline, CDR1 is SNHLY, CDR2 FYNNEI. V was trimmed by 8 bases and J by 7 bases, leaving 3 bases between them. DNA for the CDR3: TGTGCCAGCGGGAATTCACCCCTCCACTTT. The encoded protein is CASGNSPLHF.

The chain combines TRBV27 with TRBJ1-2, with TRBD1 identical over 8 bases. The ends lost 5 bases at V and 4 bases at J; junction bases unmatched: 6. CDR1 MNHEY and CDR2 SMNVEV come from the germline V gene (reference sequence). CDR3 length equals 14 residues. The CDR3 nucleotides read TGTGCCAGCAGTGCCGACAGGGGTAGCTATGGCTACACCTTC. Its protein is CASSADRGSYGYTF.